This TCR beta chain was retrieved from a study of T-cell reconstitution after alpha-beta-depleted transplantation in children. Study-level findings and limits: Among T cells one year after transplant, newly produced cells accounted for most counts and diversity.

Comments on this clonotype: Antigen specificity is unknown.

Losses at the gene ends were 0 bases for V and 1 base for J; bases not matched to a gene: 10. The CDR3 has 20 residues. Germline values: CDR1 SGHRS, CDR2 YFSETQ. TCRbeta library preparation incorporated unique molecular identifiers. In TCRdb, the PCR reads were re-called with MiXCR into one record per CDR3 protein. The table lists just over 950,000 distinct CDR3 sequences, about 29% of them singletons. This receptor was taken from a boy younger than two who had a stem cell transplant for SCID, so the T cells may come from the graft donor. The sample consisted of PBMCs, mostly from graft donor cells, taken 360 days after TCRalphabeta/CD19-depleted stem cell transplant. The V call is TRBV5-1, the J call TRBJ2-2; 12 bases fit TRBD2. The CDR3 region is CASSLASGGAGGWNTGELFF. DNA for the CDR3: TGCGCCAGCAGCTTGGCTAGCGGGGGGGCCGGCGGTTGGAACACCGGGGAGCTGTTTTTT.